These 12 T cell receptor beta chains share one sample of origin, sequenced in a study of monozygotic twins with inflammatory bowel disease. TCRdb re-called the 5' RACE reads; every CDR3 protein appears as one record, without DNA. This sample's table reports 200,000 to 250,000 distinct CDR3 sequences. The sample consisted of blood. The receptor source for this set is a human donor with ulcerative colitis or Crohn's disease, or a healthy co-twin of an affected twin (not recorded which).

The rearrangement joins TRBV5-8 to TRBJ2-3; TCRdb's assignment of TRBD1 cannot be checked, as there is no DNA. CDR3 length equals 17 residues. CDR1 SGHTS and CDR2 YDEGEE come from the germline V gene. The CDR3 protein is CASSLGTGGLSTDTQYF.

The rearrangement links TRBV5-1 to TRBJ2-1; no DNA is available, so the TRBD1 call from TCRdb remains unchecked. This CDR3 spans 12 amino acids. Germline loops: CDR1 SGHRS, CDR2 YFSETQ. The chain's CDR3 is CASSPPSGEQFF.

The chain uses TRBV6-6 and TRBJ2-7. The CDR3 extends over 12 amino acids. The germline V gene has CDR1 MNHNY and CDR2 SVGAGI (reference sequence). CDR3 in amino acids: CASSYSNGEQYF.

V usage is TRBV2 and J usage is TRBJ2-2; there is no DNA to check the TCRdb D call of TRBD1. CDR1 is SNHLY and CDR2 is FYNNEI in the germline V gene. The CDR3 sequence is 15 residues long. CDR3 in amino acids: CASSEQGAGTGELFF.

CDR3 in amino acids: CASSPDRGRFEQYF. The gene calls are TRBV18 and TRBJ2-7; the TRBD1 assignment by TCRdb is unverifiable without DNA. This CDR3 is 14 amino acids long. Germline loops: CDR1 KGHSH, CDR2 LQKENI.

The V gene is TRBV2, the J gene TRBJ1-5; lacking DNA, the TRBD1 call made by TCRdb goes unchecked. The CDR3 is 14 residues long. Germline V gene sequence: CDR1 SNHLY, CDR2 FYNNEI. CDR3 protein: CASSRTGQGQPQHF. The entire variable domain, with the rest obtained from reference TRBV2 and TRBJ1-5, is as follows: EPEVTQTPSHQVTQMGQEVILRCVPISNHLYFYWYRQILGQKVEFLVSFYNNEISEKSEIFDDQFSVERPDGSNFTLKIRSTKLEDSAMYFCASSRTGQGQPQHFGDGTRLSIL.

This sequence joins TRBV18 and TRBJ2-3; the TCRdb D gene call, TRBD1, has no DNA to confirm it. The V gene's germline CDR1 is KGHSH and CDR2 LQKENI. This CDR3 has 15 amino acids. CDR3 residues: CASSQDRRGTDTQYF.

The chain carries TRBV3-1 and TRBJ2-2; checking the TCRdb D call of TRBD2 is not possible without DNA. CDR3 size: 15 residues. Per germline, CDR1 LGHDT and CDR2 YNNKEL (reference sequence). The CDR3 loop is CASSRTRARVGELFF.

The chain has TRBV7-3 and TRBJ1-1; the D call from TCRdb, TRBD1, cannot be confirmed without DNA. There are 13 residues in the CDR3. CDR1 SGHTA and CDR2 FQGTGA come from the germline V gene. CDR3 protein: CASSGRLGAEAFF.

The rearrangement uses TRBV18 and TRBJ1-3. Looked up from germline, CDR1 is KGHSH and CDR2 is LQKENI. The CDR3 runs to 15 residues. CDR3 sequence: CASSPGSVSGNTIYF.

The V and J genes are TRBV12-3 or TRBV12-4 and TRBJ2-7. The CDR3 contains 12 residues. CDR3 amino acids: CASSPSRDEQYF.

V usage is TRBV27 and J usage is TRBJ1-1. Per germline, CDR1 MNHEY and CDR2 SMNVEV (reference sequence). The CDR3 contains 13 residues. CDR3 sequence reads: CASRAIMNTEAFF.